Sequencing of this T cell receptor beta chain was carried out in a study of cytomegalovirus exposure and HLA in healthy donors. Findings of the study overall: TCR beta sequences reportedly predicted the HLA-A and HLA-B alleles of most subjects accurately. Sequence variants that were highly shared formed a cluster that was likely a sequencing artifact.

A word on this clone: Its antigen is unidentified.

The CDR3 contains 15 residues. The germline V gene encodes CDR1 SGHNT and CDR2 YYREEE (reference sequence). Trimming shortened V by 0 bases and J by 3 bases, and 12 bases separated the two germline ends. In the PCR, 60 Vbeta and 13 Jbeta primers were used. The method was immunoSEQ multiplex PCR; TCRdb's version includes in-frame clones alone and lacks a portion of them. Among some 110,000 clones listed, around 80% were seen once. The rearrangement uses TRBV5-4 and TRBJ1-1, with a possible D match to TRBD1 (6 bases). The specimen was PBMCs. The TCR originated in a man aged 30 to 39 in good health and CMV-seronegative. The CDR3 loop reads CASSLAVGGDTEAFF. In DNA, the CDR3 is TGTGCCAGCAGCTTGGCAGTAGGGGGGGACACTGAAGCTTTCTTT.